Each of the 15 T cell receptor beta chains below was sequenced from the same sample in a study of blood T cell repertoires in COVID-19. Assay used: immunoSEQ multiplex PCR; TCRdb lists only in-frame clones, some missing. The sample carries more than 70,000 clones, about nine tenths recorded once. Input material: peripheral blood. The source of these receptors is a woman aged 18-35 years with acute or convalescent COVID-19.

V usage is TRBV25-1 and J usage is TRBJ1-1; 7 nucleotides match TRBD1. J was trimmed by 0 bases and V by 5 bases; bases with no gene match: 9. Germline V gene lookup returns CDR1 MGHDK and CDR2 SYGVNS. This CDR3 is built from 16 residues. The CDR3 nucleotides are TGTGCCAGCAGTCCGCAGGGGGGCAGAGTGAACACTGAAGCTTTCTTT. Its translation is CASSPQGGRVNTEAFF.

J is TRBJ1-1 and V is TRBV6-5; possibly TRBD1 for D (5 bases). The CDR3 is 13 residues long. CDR1 and CDR2 (germline): MNHEY, SVGAGI. V lost 4 bases to trimming and J lost 2 bases, with 8 bases between them. CDR3 coding DNA: TGTGCCAGCAGTTTACAGGCCAACACTGAAGCTTTCTTT. Translating gives CASSLQANTEAFF.

The chain carries TRBV7-2 and TRBJ2-7; TRBD1 is a possible D gene (6 bases). Per germline, CDR1 SGHTA and CDR2 FQGNSA. V was cut by 5 bases and J by 2 bases, with 13 bases left in between. The CDR3 runs 14 residues. The DNA for the CDR3 is TGTGCCAGCAGCCACCAGACAGGACCCTACGAGCAGTACTTC. Translated: CASSHQTGPYEQYF.

The V gene is TRBV3-1 (or the pseudogene TRBV3-2), the J gene TRBJ2-1; 8 bases align to TRBD2. Per germline, CDR1 LGHDT and CDR2 YNNKEL (reference sequence). The CDR3 sequence is 18 residues long. With 1 base clipped from V and 4 bases from J, the junction kept 12 bases outside the gene matches. This CDR3 is CASSQGNKGLALYNEQFF. In DNA, the CDR3 is TGTGCCAGCAGCCAAGGAAACAAAGGACTAGCCTTATACAATGAGCAGTTCTTC.

The chain links TRBV2 to TRBJ1-1; D is undetermined. V was pared by 7 bases and J by 1 base, with 10 bases between. The CDR3 is 13 residues long. Germline V gene sequence: CDR1 SNHLY, CDR2 FYNNEI. The CDR3 nucleotides are TGTGCCAGCATGCGGGAACCGAACACTGAAGCTTTCTTT. This encodes CASMREPNTEAFF.

J is TRBJ1-3 and V is TRBV7-8; weak D call: TRBD1 (6 bases). The CDR3 totals 14 residues. The ends were cut back, 3 bases at V and 3 bases at J, with 9 bases in the middle. CDR1 is SGHVS and CDR2 is FQNEAQ in the germline V gene. Here the CDR3 reads CASSFAGVGNTIYF. As DNA, the CDR3 is TGTGCCAGCAGCTTTGCAGGGGTTGGAAACACCATATATTTT.

This sequence joins TRBV5-4 and TRBJ2-3; D gene ambiguous. Germline values: CDR1 SGHNT, CDR2 YYREEE (reference sequence). The germline V and J ends were trimmed by 1 base and 3 bases, with 6 bases remaining between them. This CDR3 has 13 amino acids. DNA of the CDR3: TGTGCCAGCAGCTTGCAGGCAACAGATACGCAGTATTTT. This gives the protein CASSLQATDTQYF.

There are a few counts of this clone. The V call is TRBV6-6, the J call TRBJ1-1; D remains ambiguous. The germline V gene has CDR1 MNHNY and CDR2 SVGAGI (reference sequence). The CDR3 contains 14 residues. The ends were cut back, 8 bases at V and 2 bases at J, with 15 bases in the middle. CDR3 nucleotides: TGTGCCAGCGCCGGCCAGGCCGGAAACACTGAAGCTTTCTTT. Translating it yields CASAGQAGNTEAFF.

The rearrangement links TRBV2 to TRBJ2-5; 11 bases map to TRBD2. Germline V gene lookup returns CDR1 SNHLY and CDR2 FYNNEI. V lost 2 bases to trimming and J lost 5 bases; unmatched junction nucleotides: 16. The length of the CDR3 is 19 residues. CDR3 DNA: TGTGCCAGCAGTGAAACCGCGGTCTTTAGCGGGGGGGCGGAGGAGACCCAGTACTTC. Protein product: CASSETAVFSGGAEETQYF.

This clone came up once. The chain employs TRBV7-8 and TRBJ2-2; 7 bases are a match to TRBD2. This CDR3 region has 16 residues. Germline V gene lookup returns CDR1 SGHVS and CDR2 FQNEAQ. With 4 bases clipped from V and 2 bases from J, the junction kept 7 bases outside the gene matches. The CDR3 sequence: CASSSPGGGNTGELFF. The CDR3 nucleotides read TGTGCCAGCAGCTCTCCCGGCGGGGGAAACACCGGGGAGCTGTTTTTT.

The rearrangement uses TRBV30 and TRBJ1-4; D not certain. The CDR3 is 14 residues long. CDR1 and CDR2 (germline): GTSNPN, SVGIG (reference sequence). Trimming stripped 0 bases from V and 5 bases from J, with 10 bases between. CDR3 region: CAWSVGGRNEKLFF. The DNA for the CDR3 is TGTGCCTGGAGTGTAGGCGGCCGAAATGAAAAACTGTTTTTT. The full variable domain, its missing parts supplied by reference TRBV30 and TRBJ1-4, is SQTIHQWPATLVQPVGSPLSLECTVEGTSNPNLYWYRQAAGRGLQLLFYSVGIGQISSEVPQNLSASRPQDRQFILSSKKLLLSDSGFYLCAWSVGGRNEKLFFGSGTQLSVL.

This chain connects TRBV5-6 to TRBJ1-6; no definite D call. Germline CDR1 is SGHDT and CDR2 is YYEEEE. Trimming pared 0 bases from V and 9 bases from J, leaving 10 bases between. The CDR3 sequence is 14 residues long. This CDR3 reads CASSLGQEASPLHF. The CDR3 coding sequence is TGTGCCAGCAGCTTGGGTCAGGAAGCTTCACCCCTCCACTTT.

About this clone: The same CDR3 arises from other DNA sequences in this sample as well. CDR3 sequence: CASSLGQNTEAFF. The CDR3 DNA follows: TGTGCCAGCAGCTTAGGACAGAACACTGAAGCTTTCTTT. The V and J genes are TRBV7-2 and TRBJ1-1, with unresolved D. V lost 1 base, J lost 1 base, and 4 bases lay in between. The germline V gene has CDR1 SGHTA and CDR2 FQGNSA. This CDR3 has 13 amino acids. Together with reference TRBV7-2 and TRBJ1-1, the CDR3 gives the full variable domain: GAGVSQSPSNKVTEKGKDVELRCDPISGHTALYWYRQSLGQGLEFLIYFQGNSAPDKSGLPSDRFSAERTGGSVSTLTIQRTQQEDSAVYLCASSLGQNTEAFFGQGTRLTVV.

The rearrangement uses TRBV30 and TRBJ2-1; 7 positions match TRBD2. V was clipped by 2 bases and J by 1 base; unmatched bases: 8. The CDR3 spans 16 residues. Germline loops: CDR1 GTSNPN, CDR2 SVGIG (reference sequence). This CDR3 is CAWSFRDYTSYNEQFF. The CDR3 coding sequence is TGTGCCTGGAGTTTTCGGGACTACACATCCTACAATGAGCAGTTCTTC. The full variable domain, rest sourced from reference TRBV30 and TRBJ2-1, is SQTIHQWPATLVQPVGSPLSLECTVEGTSNPNLYWYRQAAGRGLQLLFYSVGIGQISSEVPQNLSASRPQDRQFILSSKKLLLSDSGFYLCAWSFRDYTSYNEQFFGPGTRLTVL.

The J gene is TRBJ1-3, the V gene TRBV27; weak D call: TRBD1 (5 bases). Germline V gene sequence: CDR1 MNHEY, CDR2 SMNVEV (reference sequence). Trimming took 4 bases from V and 7 from J, leaving 26 bases between them. The CDR3 has 18 amino acids. CDR3 amino acids: CASSSFWDVWGNGNTIYF. CDR3 DNA: TGTGCCAGCAGTTCCTTTTGGGATGTGTGGGGCAATGGGAACACCATATATTTT.